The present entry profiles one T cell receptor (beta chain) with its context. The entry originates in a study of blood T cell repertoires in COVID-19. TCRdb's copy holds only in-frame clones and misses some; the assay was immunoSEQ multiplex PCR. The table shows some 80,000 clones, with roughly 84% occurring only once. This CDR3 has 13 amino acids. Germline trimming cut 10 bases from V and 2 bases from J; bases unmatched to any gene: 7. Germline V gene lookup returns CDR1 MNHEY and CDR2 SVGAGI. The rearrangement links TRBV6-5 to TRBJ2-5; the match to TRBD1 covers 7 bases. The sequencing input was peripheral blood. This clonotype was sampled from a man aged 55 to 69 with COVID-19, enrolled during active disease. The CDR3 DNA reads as TGTGCCACAGGACAGGAGATACAAGAGACCCAGTACTTC. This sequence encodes CATGQEIQETQYF.